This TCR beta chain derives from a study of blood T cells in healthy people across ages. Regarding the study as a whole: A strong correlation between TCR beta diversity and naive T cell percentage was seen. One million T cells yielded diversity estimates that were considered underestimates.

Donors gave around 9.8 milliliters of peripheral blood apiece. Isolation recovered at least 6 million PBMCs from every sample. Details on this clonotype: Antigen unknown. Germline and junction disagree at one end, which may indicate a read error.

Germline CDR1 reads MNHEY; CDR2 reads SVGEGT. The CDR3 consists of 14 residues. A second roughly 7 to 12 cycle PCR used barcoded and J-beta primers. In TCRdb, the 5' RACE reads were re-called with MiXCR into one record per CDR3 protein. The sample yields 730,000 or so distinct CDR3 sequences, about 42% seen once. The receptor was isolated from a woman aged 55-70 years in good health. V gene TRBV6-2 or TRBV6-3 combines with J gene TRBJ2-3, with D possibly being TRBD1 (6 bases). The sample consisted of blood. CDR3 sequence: CAGRIGQSTDTQYF. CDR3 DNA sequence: TGTGCCGGCAGGATCGGACAGAGCACAGATACGCAGTATTTT.